This is a list of T cell receptor beta chains from one sample in a study of T cell repertoires in aging, cancer and after chemotherapy. TCRdb re-derived calls from the multiplex PCR reads in MiXCR, one entry per CDR3 protein. This table holds 720 or so distinct CDR3 sequences, around 20% found once. The specimen was blood. Every receptor here comes from a human donor with a blood cancer. Both conserved end residues are part of each CDR3. The order of the fields is D gene, V gene, J gene, CDR3 protein. D genes are given only for firm matches.

D gene: TRBD2; V gene: TRBV19; J gene: TRBJ2-1; CDR3 protein: CASSILTSGIYNEQFF
D gene: TRBD1; V gene: TRBV6-1; J gene: TRBJ1-5; CDR3 protein: CASSEAETFPGQGAWSGNQPQHF
D gene: TRBD2; V gene: TRBV30; J gene: TRBJ2-7; CDR3 protein: CAWSPGLAGADEQYF
D gene: TRBD1; V gene: TRBV6-4; J gene: TRBJ2-1; CDR3 protein: CASSVRDREADEQFF
D gene: NA; V gene: TRBV6-6; J gene: TRBJ2-4; CDR3 protein: CASSYRDASSIQYF
D gene: NA; V gene: TRBV5-1; J gene: TRBJ2-7; CDR3 protein: CASSPDPGYEQYF
D gene: TRBD1; V gene: TRBV6-5; J gene: TRBJ1-1; CDR3 protein: CASRPRQGGETEAFF
D gene: NA; V gene: TRBV6-4; J gene: TRBJ2-2; CDR3 protein: CASSDRAGTGELFF
D gene: TRBD2; V gene: TRBV6-5; J gene: TRBJ2-1; CDR3 protein: CASSYGASGIYNEQFF
D gene: TRBD1; V gene: TRBV19; J gene: TRBJ2-2; CDR3 protein: CARGQEGWTGELFF
D gene: NA; V gene: TRBV9; J gene: TRBJ2-7; CDR3 protein: CASSVDTGFYEQYF
D gene: NA; V gene: TRBV4-1; J gene: TRBJ1-3; CDR3 protein: CASSQDPGNTIYF
D gene: NA; V gene: TRBV5-1; J gene: TRBJ2-5; CDR3 protein: CASSPAGIQETQYF
D gene: NA; V gene: TRBV7-2; J gene: TRBJ2-7; CDR3 protein: CASTFVLPDSFLRSYEQYF
D gene: NA; V gene: TRBV20-1; J gene: TRBJ1-3; CDR3 protein: CSARGGSSGNTIYF
D gene: NA; V gene: TRBV5-1; J gene: TRBJ2-5; CDR3 protein: CASSPEPGYWETQYF
D gene: NA; V gene: TRBV19; J gene: TRBJ2-2; CDR3 protein: CASSILSRHNTGELFF
D gene: TRBD1; V gene: TRBV20-1; J gene: TRBJ1-1; CDR3 protein: CSAKGGTTDTEAFF
D gene: NA; V gene: TRBV6-1; J gene: TRBJ1-4; CDR3 protein: CASTPVAAAITNEKLFF
D gene: TRBD2; V gene: TRBV19; J gene: TRBJ2-3; CDR3 protein: CASSRTSGGRPTDTQYF
D gene: NA; V gene: TRBV6-2/TRBV6-3; J gene: TRBJ2-1; CDR3 protein: CASSDWTRSNEQFF
D gene: NA; V gene: TRBV27; J gene: TRBJ2-2; CDR3 protein: CASTAGEAGELFF
D gene: TRBD1; V gene: TRBV7-2; J gene: TRBJ1-4; CDR3 protein: CASSFAGTGEKLFF
D gene: NA; V gene: TRBV6-1; J gene: TRBJ1-1; CDR3 protein: CASSEAYDSEAFF
D gene: NA; V gene: TRBV14; J gene: TRBJ1-1; CDR3 protein: CASSLRGRGLNTEAFF
D gene: NA; V gene: TRBV27; J gene: TRBJ1-2; CDR3 protein: CASSLTANYGYTF
D gene: TRBD2; V gene: TRBV12-3/TRBV12-4; J gene: TRBJ2-2; CDR3 protein: CASSPLAGTVELFF
D gene: TRBD1; V gene: TRBV30; J gene: TRBJ1-1; CDR3 protein: CAWSWLPGQGTLEAFF
D gene: TRBD1; V gene: TRBV7-7; J gene: TRBJ2-2; CDR3 protein: CASSLTGDRGELFF
D gene: NA; V gene: TRBV7-6; J gene: TRBJ2-1; CDR3 protein: CASSLSLYNEQFF
D gene: TRBD2; V gene: TRBV30; J gene: TRBJ2-7; CDR3 protein: CAWSTGLAGADEQYF
D gene: NA; V gene: TRBV5-1; J gene: TRBJ1-3; CDR3 protein: CASSLDSRSSGNTIYF
D gene: NA; V gene: TRBV27; J gene: TRBJ1-6; CDR3 protein: CASSLNNSPLHF
D gene: TRBD2; V gene: TRBV6-2/TRBV6-3; J gene: TRBJ2-5; CDR3 protein: CASRLGGVQETQYF
D gene: NA; V gene: TRBV12-3/TRBV12-4; J gene: TRBJ1-2; CDR3 protein: CASSEGPYGYTF
D gene: TRBD2; V gene: TRBV19; J gene: TRBJ2-3; CDR3 protein: CASSILTSGGTDTQYF
D gene: NA; V gene: TRBV6-6; J gene: TRBJ1-2; CDR3 protein: CASSYSSGAYGYTF
D gene: NA; V gene: TRBV20-1; J gene: TRBJ1-1; CDR3 protein: CSARASWPAEAFF
D gene: TRBD1; V gene: TRBV20-1; J gene: TRBJ2-1; CDR3 protein: CSAKGQVPNNEQFF
D gene: NA; V gene: TRBV27; J gene: TRBJ1-1; CDR3 protein: CASRIVQGGTEAFF
D gene: NA; V gene: TRBV11-3; J gene: TRBJ2-7; CDR3 protein: CASSLEWSAAYEQYF
D gene: TRBD1; V gene: TRBV12-3/TRBV12-4; J gene: TRBJ1-1; CDR3 protein: CASNPGTGTEAFF
D gene: TRBD2; V gene: TRBV5-8; J gene: TRBJ2-2; CDR3 protein: CASSFRGLAGDYTGELFF
D gene: NA; V gene: TRBV5-1; J gene: TRBJ2-1; CDR3 protein: CASARDIYNEQFF
D gene: NA; V gene: TRBV24-1; J gene: TRBJ1-2; CDR3 protein: CATSDERGYGYTF
D gene: TRBD2; V gene: TRBV12-3/TRBV12-4; J gene: TRBJ2-3; CDR3 protein: CASSGGGSGGNTQYF
D gene: TRBD2; V gene: TRBV19; J gene: TRBJ2-1; CDR3 protein: CASSTGRGGLNNEQFF
D gene: NA; V gene: TRBV12-3/TRBV12-4; J gene: TRBJ2-7; CDR3 protein: CASSWGTGLFTEQYF
D gene: TRBD1; V gene: TRBV5-5; J gene: TRBJ1-5; CDR3 protein: CASSVKGARNQPQHF
D gene: NA; V gene: TRBV20-1; J gene: TRBJ2-2; CDR3 protein: CSAGREGYTGELFF
D gene: NA; V gene: TRBV5-4; J gene: TRBJ1-2; CDR3 protein: CASSPYKNTGYYGYTF
D gene: NA; V gene: TRBV5-3; J gene: TRBJ1-5; CDR3 protein: CARSLEGTTYQPQHF
D gene: NA; V gene: TRBV6-1; J gene: TRBJ2-7; CDR3 protein: CASSELGETYEQYF
D gene: NA; V gene: TRBV6-5; J gene: TRBJ2-7; CDR3 protein: CASSYPGWREQYF
D gene: TRBD2; V gene: TRBV12-3/TRBV12-4; J gene: TRBJ2-3; CDR3 protein: CASSGGGSGGRPTDTQYF
D gene: TRBD2; V gene: TRBV6-6; J gene: TRBJ2-1; CDR3 protein: CASSRRLAGGVNEQFF
D gene: NA; V gene: TRBV6-2/TRBV6-3; J gene: TRBJ2-3; CDR3 protein: CASSHGGTDTDTQYF
D gene: TRBD1; V gene: TRBV9; J gene: TRBJ2-7; CDR3 protein: CASSVGQGHEQYF
D gene: NA; V gene: TRBV6-2/TRBV6-3; J gene: TRBJ1-1; CDR3 protein: CASGAGTEAFF